This T cell receptor (beta chain) was profiled in a study of T cells expressing NK-cell markers. Each CDR3 protein gets one entry in TCRdb, which reprocessed the 5' RACE reads and gives no DNA. The table counts roughly 15,000 distinct CDR3 sequences; about 63% lies in the top ten. About this clonotype: Its target is not known.

Study-level findings and limits: Whether the expanded NKG2C+ T cell clones recognized HCMV remained unclear. Dominant NKG2C+ clonotypes in about six donors made up about 1.0-8% of CD8+ T cells.

The germline V gene encodes CDR1 LGHDT and CDR2 YNNKEL (reference sequence). The CDR3 runs to 14 residues. The TCR was taken from a man aged 18-70 years in good health. The sample consisted of blood T cells: a sorted CD56 or NKG2C T cell subset, CD4+ or CD8+ T cells, or bulk PBMC T cells (not recorded which). The rearrangement joins TRBV3-1 to TRBJ1-5. This CDR3 is CASSPWGSNQPQHF.